These T cell receptor beta chains were read from a single sample in a study of Ad26.COV2.S vaccination and SARS-CoV-2 variants. The protocol was immunoSEQ multiplex PCR, while the TCRdb copy is restricted to in-frame clones and leaves out a portion. The sample holds hundreds of thousands of clones, around 92% seen once. Sequenced material: peripheral blood, taken in a trial of Ad26.COV2.S vaccine versus placebo. All receptors come from a person between 18 and 60 years old who received the Ad26.COV2.S COVID-19 vaccine or a placebo. Each CDR3 is given with its conserved first and last residue. A D gene is named only where the DNA matches it firmly. A row's size may be missing; if present it is once, few, many or a size class.

TRBJ2-2,TRBV5-1,few,NA,TGCGCCAGCAGCCTGGGGGGCACCGGGGAGCTGTTTTTT,CASSLGGTGELFF
TRBJ1-5,TRBV5-3,NA,NA,TGTGCCAGAAGCTACTCGGGACAAACACAGTCTTACAGCAATCAGCCCCAGCATTTT,CARSYSGQTQSYSNQPQHF
TRBJ2-7,TRBV5-1,NA,NA,TGCGCCAGCAGGGGGAGCTACGAGCAGTACTTC,CASRGSYEQYF
TRBJ2-1,TRBV7-9,NA,TRBD2,TGTGCCAGCAGCTTAGGACTAGCGGGGGGGAATGAGCAGTTCTTC,CASSLGLAGGNEQFF
TRBJ2-3,TRBV7-3,NA,NA,TGTGCCAGCAGCTTAACTGGGGGTATAAGGACAGATACGCAGTATTTT,CASSLTGGIRTDTQYF
TRBJ2-3,TRBV7-2,NA,TRBD2,TGTGCCAGCAGCTTCCTAGCGGGGGTCACAGATACGCAGTATTTT,CASSFLAGVTDTQYF
TRBJ1-4,TRBV27,once,NA,TGTGCCAGCAGTTTATATCCAGAACCACATGCAACTAATGAAAAACTGTTTTTT,CASSLYPEPHATNEKLFF
TRBJ1-4,TRBV5-4,NA,NA,TGTGCCAGCAGCTTGGGTGCAGGAGACAATGAAAAACTGTTTTTT,CASSLGAGDNEKLFF
TRBJ2-7,TRBV10-1,NA,NA,TGCGCCAGCAGTGAGTCGCCAGGGTCCTACGAGCAGTACTTC,CASSESPGSYEQYF
TRBJ1-2,TRBV3-1/TRBV3-2,NA,TRBD1,TGTGCCAGCAGCCAACGTCAACAGGGGGAAGGCTACACCTTC,CASSQRQQGEGYTF
TRBJ1-6,TRBV2,NA,TRBD1,TGTGCCAGCAGGGACAGGGGGCTTTCACCCCTCCACTTT,CASRDRGLSPLHF
TRBJ2-1,TRBV3-1/TRBV3-2,NA,NA,TGTGCCAGCAGCCAAGATCCGGAACTCCTCAATGAGCAGTTCTTC,CASSQDPELLNEQFF
TRBJ2-3,TRBV19,NA,NA,TGTGCCAGTAGTATTAGGGGGGAGACAGGGAGAAGCACAGATACGCAGTATTTT,CASSIRGETGRSTDTQYF
TRBJ2-1,TRBV9,NA,TRBD2,TGTGCCAGCAGCGTAGCAAGCGGGGGGATTACTGAGCAGTTCTTC,CASSVASGGITEQFF
TRBJ2-5,TRBV18,NA,TRBD1,TGTGCCAGCTCACCACTAGGGACAGGCCTTGAAGAGACCCAGTACTTC,CASSPLGTGLEETQYF
TRBJ1-1,TRBV5-1,NA,NA,TGCGCCAGCAGATTGGACTGGACCATGAACACTGAAGCTTTCTTT,CASRLDWTMNTEAFF
TRBJ2-2,TRBV7-9,NA,NA,TGTGCCAGCAGCTCAGAAGCCTCCTCCGGGGAGCTGTTTTTT,CASSSEASSGELFF
TRBJ2-4,TRBV5-1,NA,TRBD2,TGCGCCAGCAGCTCCTTAGCGGGGGTAGCCAAAAACATTCAGTACTTC,CASSSLAGVAKNIQYF
TRBJ1-2,TRBV6-5,once,TRBD1,TGTGCCAGCAGTTACGGTCAGGGGGTAGGTGGCTACACCTTC,CASSYGQGVGGYTF
TRBJ2-5,TRBV30,NA,NA,TGTGCCTGGAGTGTAATGGGAGAGACCCAGTACTTC,CAWSVMGETQYF
TRBJ2-7,TRBV18,NA,TRBD2,TGTGCCAGCTCACCCTCCAGGGAGGGATCCTACGAGCAGTACTTC,CASSPSREGSYEQYF
TRBJ2-5,TRBV11-3,NA,NA,TGTGCCAGCAGCTGGGAGGACGGGGAGACCCAGTACTTC,CASSWEDGETQYF
TRBJ2-7,TRBV6-2/TRBV6-3,few,TRBD2,TGTGCCAGCAGCCCTCGGGAGGGAAGGAGCTCCTACGAGCAGTACTTC,CASSPREGRSSYEQYF
TRBJ2-1,TRBV6-1,once,NA,TGTGCCAGCAGTGAAGACACGTACAATGAGCAGTTCTTC,CASSEDTYNEQFF
TRBJ1-1,TRBV4-3,NA,NA,TGCGCCAGCAGCCAAGTTGGGGAGGTAACTGAAGCTTTCTTT,CASSQVGEVTEAFF
TRBJ2-3,TRBV7-9,NA,NA,TGTGCCACCTCCCTCTCGGGCACAGATACGCAGTATTTT,CATSLSGTDTQYF
TRBJ2-3,TRBV5-1,NA,NA,TGCGCCAGCACCCTCGAGGGGAGACCTAGCACAGATACGCAGTATTTT,CASTLEGRPSTDTQYF
TRBJ1-5,TRBV13,NA,NA,TGTGCCAGCAGCAAAGGGGGTAGCAATCAGCCCCAGCATTTT,CASSKGGSNQPQHF
TRBJ1-1,TRBV7-2,NA,NA,TGTGCCAGCAGCGCCAGGGCGAGGGACACTGAAGCTTTCTTT,CASSARARDTEAFF
TRBJ1-2,TRBV25-1,NA,NA,TGTGCCAGCAGTGATCGCATCCGCGATGGCTACACCTTC,CASSDRIRDGYTF
TRBJ1-6,TRBV6-5,NA,NA,TGTGCCAGCAGTTACCAAGGCCAGGGTAATTCACCCCTCCACTTT,CASSYQGQGNSPLHF
TRBJ2-3,TRBV5-1,NA,TRBD1,TGCGCCAGCAGCTTGTTCGGACAGGGGGCAGATACGCAGTATTTT,CASSLFGQGADTQYF
TRBJ1-4,TRBV3-1/TRBV3-2,NA,TRBD1,TGTGCCAGCAGACCGGGACAGGGGAGAAATGAAAAACTGTTTTTT,CASRPGQGRNEKLFF
TRBJ1-6,TRBV15,NA,NA,TGTGCCACCAGCTCCGGAGCGGGGTTTTCTTCACCCCTCCACTTT,CATSSGAGFSSPLHF
TRBJ1-1,TRBV6-5,NA,NA,TGTGCCAGCAGTTCGGTTGGGTGGAGGGACACTGAAGCTTTCTTT,CASSSVGWRDTEAFF
TRBJ2-2,TRBV4-2,NA,NA,TGTGCCAGCAGCCAAATATGGGGGGACACCGGGGAGCTGTTTTTT,CASSQIWGDTGELFF
TRBJ2-3,TRBV3-1/TRBV3-2,NA,TRBD1,TGTGCCAGCAGCTTACCCCATCTGGGGACAGGGGGCACAGATACGCAGTATTTT,CASSLPHLGTGGTDTQYF